Listed here is a single T cell receptor (beta chain). These data are taken from a study of cytomegalovirus exposure and HLA in healthy donors. Vbeta (60) and Jbeta (13) primers were used in the PCR. TCRdb keeps only in-frame clones here, not all; method: immunoSEQ multiplex PCR. The sample includes approximately 58,000 clones, approximately 80% of them seen just once. Material for sequencing was PBMCs. The source of this sequence is a man younger than 40 in good health and CMV-seronegative.

The CDR3 DNA follows: TGCGCCAGCAGCCAAGCCTGGACAGGGTCAAGCAATGAGCAGTTCTTC. Protein product: CASSQAWTGSSNEQFF. The chain links TRBV4-3 to TRBJ2-1; 8 positions match TRBD1. V gave up 1 base and J gave up 6 bases; unmatched junction bases: 8. Germline CDR1 reads LGHNA; CDR2 reads YSLEER. This CDR3 is built from 16 residues.